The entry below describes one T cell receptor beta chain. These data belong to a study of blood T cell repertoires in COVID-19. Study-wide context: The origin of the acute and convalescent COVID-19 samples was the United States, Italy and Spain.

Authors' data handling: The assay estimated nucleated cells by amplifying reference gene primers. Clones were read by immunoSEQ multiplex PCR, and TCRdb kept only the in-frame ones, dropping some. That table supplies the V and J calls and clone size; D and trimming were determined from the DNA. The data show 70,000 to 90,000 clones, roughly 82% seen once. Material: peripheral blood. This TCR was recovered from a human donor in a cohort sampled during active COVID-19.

DNA for the CDR3: TGTGCCTGGAGTGCCCAAGTGGGAGCTGAAGCTTTCTTT. The encoded protein is CAWSAQVGAEAFF. The V gene is TRBV30, the J gene TRBJ1-1; D call uncertain. Germline CDR1 is GTSNPN and CDR2 is SVGIG (reference sequence). This CDR3 region has 13 residues. V was trimmed by 1 base and J by 6 bases, leaving 12 bases between them.